A single sample is the source of the 29 T cell receptor beta chains below, sequenced in a study of cytomegalovirus exposure and HLA in healthy donors. The PCR ran on 60 Vbeta and 13 Jbeta primers. The data were produced by immunoSEQ multiplex PCR, yet TCRdb's version contains in-frame clones alone and is incomplete. The table records under 200,000 clones, roughly 90% of them present only once. The sample consisted of PBMCs. The receptors derive from a woman aged 18-30 years in good health and CMV-seronegative.

The CDR3 protein is CASSSRRQSIGNTIYF. The CDR3 coding sequence is TGTGCCAGCAGCTCTCGGAGACAGTCGATCGGAAACACCATATATTTT. This chain joins TRBV7-9 and TRBJ1-3; a weak D match, TRBD1 (5 bases). Trimming took 4 bases from V and 4 from J, leaving 17 bases between them. The germline V gene has CDR1 SEHNR and CDR2 FQNEAQ (reference sequence). The CDR3 covers 16 residues. The full variable domain, completed using reference TRBV7-9 and TRBJ1-3, is DTGVSQNPRHKITKRGQNVTFRCDPISEHNRLYWYRQTLGQGPEFLTYFQNEAQLEKSRLLSDRFSAERPKGSFSTLEIQRTEQGDSAMYLCASSSRRQSIGNTIYFGEGSWLTVV.

The chain employs TRBV7-2 and TRBJ1-3; D is possibly TRBD1 (6 bases). CDR3 length: 16 residues. V was pared by 2 bases and J by 4 bases, with 15 bases between. Germline CDR1 reads SGHTA; CDR2 reads FQGNSA. The DNA for the CDR3 is TGTGCCAGCAGCTTAAAGACAGGCCCGGGGGGAAACACCATATATTTT. It is translated as CASSLKTGPGGNTIYF. Looking up the rest from reference TRBV7-2 and TRBJ1-3 gives the full variable domain: GAGVSQSPSNKVTEKGKDVELRCDPISGHTALYWYRQSLGQGLEFLIYFQGNSAPDKSGLPSDRFSAERTGGSVSTLTIQRTQQEDSAVYLCASSLKTGPGGNTIYFGEGSWLTVV.

The CDR3 protein is CASSFGLAGRSVYNEQFF. CDR3 nucleotides: TGTGCCAGCAGCTTTGGACTAGCGGGCCGTAGTGTTTACAATGAGCAGTTCTTC. The gene calls are TRBV7-8 and TRBJ2-1, with 11 bases that match TRBD2. CDR3 size: 18 residues. Trimming at V came to 3 bases and at J to 4 bases, leaving 11 bases not matched to a gene. Germline V gene data show CDR1 as SGHVS and CDR2 as FQNEAQ.

The chain carries TRBV7-9 and TRBJ2-1; 10 bases match TRBD2. This CDR3 is built from 17 residues. Germline V gives CDR1 SEHNR, CDR2 FQNEAQ (reference sequence). Trimming cost V 2 bases and J 3 bases; bases outside gene matches: 7. The CDR3 spells CASSLLAGGTIYNEQFF. In nucleotides, the CDR3 is TGTGCCAGCAGCTTATTAGCGGGGGGTACTATCTACAATGAGCAGTTCTTC.

The V gene is TRBV11-2, the J gene TRBJ2-7; 8 nucleotides line up with TRBD2. Germline CDR1 reads SGHAT; CDR2 reads FQNNGV. The CDR3 loop spans 16 amino acids. The V segment lost 5 bases and the J segment 4 bases; nucleotides outside the gene matches: 13. CDR3 loop: CASSQEGLAGTYEQYF. The CDR3 DNA sequence: TGTGCCAGCAGCCAAGAGGGGCTAGCGGGCACTTACGAGCAGTACTTC.

The J gene is TRBJ2-1, the V gene TRBV29-1, with a possible D match to TRBD1 (6 bases). The CDR3 is made up of 14 amino acids. V was clipped by 4 bases and J by 5 bases, with 15 bases between them. Germline values: CDR1 SQVTM, CDR2 ANQGSEA. The CDR3 region is CSVGGTGQNNEQFF. In nucleotides, the CDR3 is TGCAGCGTTGGAGGCACAGGGCAGAACAATGAGCAGTTCTTC.

This chain connects TRBV6-1 to TRBJ1-4; D might be TRBD1 (6 bases). Trimming shortened V by 5 bases and J by 8 bases, and 15 bases separated the two germline ends. Germline V gives CDR1 MNHNS, CDR2 SASEGT. The CDR3 covers 14 residues. The CDR3 loop is CASSTGPAQEKLFF. The CDR3 coding sequence is TGTGCCAGCAGTACAGGGCCTGCCCAAGAAAAACTGTTTTTT.

The chain joins TRBV19 to TRBJ1-2; 7 positions agree with TRBD1. The CDR3 sequence is 15 residues long. The junction had 9 bases not matched to a gene; V was cut back by 7 bases and J by 1 base. From germline, CDR1 is LNHDA and CDR2 SQIVND (reference sequence). CDR3 DNA sequence: TGTGCCAGTATCCCTCAGGACAGGCTTAACTATGGCTACACCTTC. It encodes CASIPQDRLNYGYTF.

The V call is TRBV4-2, the J call TRBJ2-1, with a tentative D call TRBD2 (6 bases). Germline V CDR1 and CDR2: LGHNA, YNFKEQ. Trimming cost V 1 base and J 7 bases, with 14 bases left between them. The CDR3 length is 15 residues. CDR3 residues: CASSQVGDSINEQFF. DNA for the CDR3: TGTGCCAGCAGCCAAGTTGGGGACTCTATAAATGAGCAGTTCTTC.

This chain links TRBV5-1 with TRBJ2-3; 10 positions match TRBD2. The V gene end was trimmed by 2 bases and the J gene end by 4 bases; junction bases not matched to a gene: 10. The germline CDR1 and CDR2 sequences are SGHRS and YFSETQ. The CDR3 is 17 amino acids. CDR3 loop: CASSLAGGRRRPDTQYF. The CDR3, as DNA: TGCGCCAGCAGCTTAGCGGGAGGGCGCCGACGACCAGATACGCAGTATTTT. Full variable domain (rest looked up from reference TRBV5-1 and TRBJ2-3): KAGVTQTPRYLIKTRGQQVTLSCSPISGHRSVSWYQQTPGQGLQFLFEYFSETQRNKGNFPGRFSGRQFSNSRSEMNVSTLELGDSALYLCASSLAGGRRRPDTQYFGPGTRLTVL.

J is TRBJ2-5 and V is TRBV6-5; 8 nucleotides align to TRBD2. V shed 2 bases and J 2 bases; nucleotides not matched to a gene: 4. The CDR3 contains 15 residues. Germline CDR1 reads MNHEY; CDR2 reads SVGAGI. CDR3 amino acids: CASSYLGGGQETQYF. Here the CDR3 DNA reads TGTGCCAGCAGTTACCTCGGGGGGGGACAAGAGACCCAGTACTTC.

The V call is TRBV5-1, the J call TRBJ2-5; 9 bases fit TRBD2. The CDR3 extends over 13 amino acids. In germline, CDR1 is SGHRS, CDR2 YFSETQ. V gave up 0 bases and J gave up 7 bases; unmatched junction bases: 1. CDR3 sequence: CASSLVSGGTQYF. The CDR3 coding sequence is TGCGCCAGCAGCTTGGTTAGCGGGGGGACCCAGTACTTC.

This sequence joins TRBV9 and TRBJ1-2; 8 positions agree with TRBD1. The length of the CDR3 is 13 residues. Unmatched junction bases numbered 5, after V lost 4 bases and J lost 6 bases. Germline V gene lookup returns CDR1 SGDLS and CDR2 YYNGEE. This CDR3 is CASSTGQGNGYTF. DNA for the CDR3: TGTGCCAGCAGCACAGGACAGGGAAATGGCTACACCTTC.

The rearrangement joins TRBV11-1 to TRBJ2-7; no definite D call. V lost 2 bases, J lost 3 bases, and 8 bases lay in between. The germline V gene has CDR1 SGHAT and CDR2 FQDESV (reference sequence). The CDR3 has 13 residues. CDR3 nucleotides: TGTGCCAGCAGCTTACAACAGAACTACGAGCAGTACTTC. This translates into CASSLQQNYEQYF.

This chain joins TRBV19 and TRBJ2-2, with 8 nucleotides matching TRBD1. The germline V gene has CDR1 LNHDA and CDR2 SQIVND (reference sequence). This CDR3 is built from 20 residues. The ends lost 9 bases at V and 3 bases at J; junction bases unmatched: 24. DNA of the CDR3: TGTGCCAGGGATCTCTTATCGGGGATGGAATACAGGGGGGACACCGGGGAGCTGTTTTTT. Amino acid sequence: CARDLLSGMEYRGDTGELFF.

V and J are TRBV11-3 and TRBJ1-1; D gene uncertain. V was pared by 3 bases and J by 2 bases, with 7 bases between. The germline CDR1 and CDR2 sequences are SGHNT and YENEEA. This CDR3 spans 13 amino acids. CDR3 region: CASSFRGNTEAFF. The CDR3 DNA sequence: TGTGCCAGCAGCTTTCGGGGAAACACTGAAGCTTTCTTT.

The chain links TRBV5-1 to TRBJ2-6, with 7 bases aligning to TRBD1. Germline loops: CDR1 SGHRS, CDR2 YFSETQ. This CDR3 region has 18 residues. V lost 6 bases to trimming and J lost 1 base; unmatched junction nucleotides: 13. In DNA form, the CDR3 reads TGCGCCAGCAACTCATACTCGGCAGGGGGATCTGGGGCCAACGTCCTGACTTTC. Protein: CASNSYSAGGSGANVLTF.

The chain is built from TRBV4-1 and TRBJ2-5; possibly TRBD2 for D (7 bases). V was shortened by 6 bases and J by 1 base, with 21 bases between the two germline ends. Germline lookup yields CDR1 MGHRA and CDR2 YSYEKL. The CDR3 runs to 17 residues. CDR3 bases: TGCGCCAGCAGACCCTCTCCCGGGGGGCTTTTCCAAGAGACCCAGTACTTC. Translated, it gives CASRPSPGGLFQETQYF.

This clone was observed once. The chain couples TRBV28 to TRBJ2-6; unclear D gene. Germline CDR1 reads MDHEN; CDR2 reads SYDVKM. V lost 7 bases to trimming and J lost 0 bases, with 7 bases between them. This CDR3 region has 14 residues. In DNA form, the CDR3 reads TGTGCCAGCAACGACTTCTCTGGGGCCAACGTCCTGACTTTC. It encodes CASNDFSGANVLTF. The whole variable domain, filled in from reference TRBV28 and TRBJ2-6, reads DVKVTQSSRYLVKRTGEKVFLECVQDMDHENMFWYRQDPGLGLRLIYFSYDVKMKEKGDIPEGYSVSREKKERFSLILESASTNQTSMYLCASNDFSGANVLTFGAGSRLTVL.

This chain links TRBV2 with TRBJ2-2; 8 bases match TRBD2. The CDR3 totals 13 residues. J was trimmed by 6 bases and V by 7 bases; bases with no gene match: 4. Germline V gene data show CDR1 as SNHLY and CDR2 as FYNNEI. The CDR3 DNA reads as TGTGCCAGCATCGGGGGGGCAGCCGGGGAGCTGTTTTTT. This codes for CASIGGAAGELFF.

This clone showed up just a few times. The CDR3 bases are TGTGCCAGCACGGGGAAGTTGGGGATGGAGCCGGACACTGAAGCTTTCTTT. This encodes CASTGKLGMEPDTEAFF. This chain connects TRBV7-9 to TRBJ1-1, with unresolved D. CDR3 length: 17 residues. Between the trimmed V and J ends, which lost 7 bases and 3 bases, there was a span of 24 bases. Germline-derived CDR1 and CDR2 are SEHNR and FQNEAQ (reference sequence).

This sequence joins TRBV4-1 and TRBJ2-3; 10 nucleotides agree with TRBD2. Germline V gene lookup returns CDR1 MGHRA and CDR2 YSYEKL. V lost 0 bases, J lost 8 bases, and 2 bases stayed unmatched. The length of the CDR3 is 14 residues. Here the CDR3 DNA reads TGCGCCAGCAGCCAAGAAACTAGCGGGACTACGCAGTATTTT. As protein: CASSQETSGTTQYF.

The DNA of the CDR3 is TGCACCGGCATAGGGATAGCGGGAGGGCCATCACGGAGCGAGCAGTACTTC. It specifies CTGIGIAGGPSRSEQYF. This chain links TRBV1 with TRBJ2-7; the table calls TRBD2, which could not be checked here. TRBV1 is classified as a pseudogene. CDR3 length: 17 residues.

For the CDR3, the DNA is TGTGCCAGCAGTGAAGCGGATTATTCGGGAGGTGAGCAGTTCTTC. Protein sequence: CASSEADYSGGEQFF. The chain recombines TRBV2 with TRBJ2-1; 7 bases map to TRBD2. Germline CDR1 is SNHLY and CDR2 is FYNNEI. There are 15 residues in the CDR3. Losses at the gene ends were 0 bases for V and 9 bases for J; bases not matched to a gene: 8.

This CDR3 reads CASSSLAGGLDEQYF. The CDR3 DNA reads as TGTGCCAGCAGTTCACTAGCGGGGGGGCTCGACGAGCAGTACTTC. V and J are TRBV27 and TRBJ2-7, with 13 nucleotides matching TRBD2. This CDR3 is 15 amino acids long. The germline CDR1 and CDR2 sequences are MNHEY and SMNVEV (reference sequence). V lost 4 bases to trimming and J lost 5 bases; unmatched junction nucleotides: 5.

This clone appeared a single time. It is unclear where the CDR3 begins or ends on the DNA, so no DNA is shown, and the CDR3 is as TCRdb lists it. The V gene is TRBV19, the J gene TRBJ2-1; whether TRBD2, the table's D call, matches the DNA was not checked. CDR1 is LNHDA and CDR2 is SQIVND in the germline V gene (reference sequence). Termini included, the CDR3 measures 12 amino acids. CDR3 sequence reads: CASSFGGGAEFF.

The rearrangement joins TRBV27 to TRBJ1-1; tentatively, D is TRBD1 (6 bases). Looked up from germline, CDR1 is MNHEY and CDR2 is SMNVEV (reference sequence). The CDR3 runs to 11 residues. The V gene lost 6 bases and the J gene lost 8 bases, with 10 bases spanning the gap. The DNA of the CDR3 is TGTGCCAGCAGCCGAGGGGGAGAAGCTTTCTTT. This translates into CASSRGGEAFF.

This clone was counted between two and nine times. V is TRBV13 and J is TRBJ2-1; 7 bases agree with TRBD1. The length of the CDR3 is 11 residues. Germline assignment: CDR1 PRHDT and CDR2 FYEKMQ (reference sequence). The J segment lost 10 bases and the V segment lost 3 bases, leaving 0 bases of the junction unmatched. Here the CDR3 DNA reads TGTGCCAGCAGCTTGGACAGGGAGCAGTTCTTC. Its translation is CASSLDREQFF.

A remark on this clone: The same CDR3 can be traced to other DNA sequences in this sample. This CDR3 reads CASSLQGAYEQYF. As DNA, the CDR3 is TGTGCCAGCAGTTTGCAGGGGGCCTACGAGCAGTACTTC. The J gene is TRBJ2-7, the V gene TRBV27, with 7 bases identical to TRBD1. Germline CDR1 reads MNHEY; CDR2 reads SMNVEV (reference sequence). J lost 2 bases, V lost 3 bases, and 1 base had no gene match. This CDR3 is built from 13 residues.